This T cell receptor (beta chain) was obtained from a study of low-dose radiotherapy and immunotherapy resistance in tumors. Time point reported: before trial treatment. Alpha and beta chains were covered, as first-strand cDNA relied on TRAV- and TRBV-specific primers. Both a constant-region primer and a V-primer adapter served to amplify TCRs across 20 PCR cycles. In vitro transcription amplified isolated mRNA. MiXCR was run by TCRdb on the reads, yielding one entry per CDR3 protein. The table lists 59,000 or so distinct CDR3 sequences, 26% of them singletons. Germline loops: CDR1 MDHEN, CDR2 SYDVKM. The V and J ends lost 3 bases and 1 base respectively, with 9 bases between them. The CDR3 is 14 amino acids. This clonotype was counted many times.

Sequences were derived from PBMCs, sampled before treatment. The receptor comes from a male donor with rectosigmoid adenocarcinoma. This chain connects TRBV28 to TRBJ2-5, with D perhaps matching TRBD2 (5 bases). CDR3 amino acids: CASSFSVGQETQYF. The CDR3 DNA sequence: TGTGCCAGCAGTTTTAGCGTGGGCCAAGAGACCCAGTACTTC.